This record looks at one T cell receptor beta chain sequence and its context. These data are taken from a study of Ad26.COV2.S vaccination and SARS-CoV-2 variants. The sample's treatment: about 20 received Ad26.COV2.S at low or high dose, single or two shots; about 5 received placebo; per-sample allocation not given. On day 63 after the first injection, vaccine and placebo recipients gave samples. Sequencing was performed with immunoSEQ multiplex PCR; in TCRdb, only in-frame clones are kept and a portion is missing. The sample has hundreds of thousands of clones; around 90% are singletons. The CDR3 sequence is 15 residues long. The V gene's germline CDR1 is MNHNS and CDR2 SASEGT. V lost 2 bases, J lost 2 bases, and 6 bases stayed unmatched.

The rearrangement links TRBV6-1 to TRBJ2-7; 7 bases are a match to TRBD1. Sequencing used peripheral blood, obtained in a trial of Ad26.COV2.S vaccine versus placebo. The sequence was obtained from a person aged 18-60 years who received the Ad26.COV2.S COVID-19 vaccine or a placebo. The CDR3 reads CASSEFPGQTYEQYF. CDR3 coding DNA: TGTGCCAGCAGTGAATTTCCGGGACAGACCTACGAGCAGTACTTC.